This passage covers 3 T cell receptor beta chains from one sample sequenced in a study of regulatory T cells in long-lasting Graves disease. Researchers made TCR beta libraries by using iRepertoire HTBI primers and running Arm-PCR on CDR3 regions. From the multiplex PCR reads, TCRdb called clonotypes with MiXCR, one entry per CDR3 protein. Of 450,000 to 600,000 distinct CDR3 sequences listed, roughly 14% are singletons. The time point here: newly diagnosed GD, antithyroid drugs for less than 3 months. Generation of the TCR library employed RNA extracted from PBMCs. Another study also made use of these data, one on T cells in Graves' hyperthyroidism and ophthalmopathy.

Material: peripheral blood mononuclear cells (PBMCs), obtained at new diagnosis, from a patient treated with antithyroid drugs. Source of these receptors: a man between 25 and 39 years old with Graves disease.

This clonotype has a handful of counts. With a much larger clone just one base away, this may be a read error. Given the absence of the conserved phenylalanine or tryptophan at the CDR3 end, a read error is likely. The genes are TRBV12-3 or TRBV12-4 and TRBJ2-1; perhaps TRBD2 as D (6 bases). V lost 2 bases, J lost 6 bases, and 14 bases lay in between. There are 15 residues in the CDR3. The CDR3 loop reads CASSLLALGLNEQFL. The CDR3 nucleotides are TGTGCCAGCAGTTTACTAGCTCTGGGACTCAATGAGCAGTTCCTC.

V usage is TRBV18 and J usage is TRBJ2-1; D perhaps matches TRBD2 (5 bases). V shed 6 bases and J shed 7 bases, with 13 bases lying between them. Germline values: CDR1 KGHSH, CDR2 LQKENI. The CDR3 sequence is 13 residues long. The CDR3 coding sequence is TGTGCCAGCTCCATCGGGAACTCAAATGAGCAGTTCTTC. Translated: CASSIGNSNEQFF.

The sample holds many counts of this clonotype. The genes are TRBV27 and TRBJ2-1; 12 positions agree with TRBD1. The germline gives CDR1 MNHEY, CDR2 SMNVEV (reference sequence). V dropped 8 bases and J dropped 7; count of bases not matched to a gene: 12. The CDR3 runs to 16 residues. CDR3 bases: TGTGCCAGCCTCTCCCCCGGGACAGGGGGCGTAAATGAGCAGTTCTTC. It encodes CASLSPGTGGVNEQFF.